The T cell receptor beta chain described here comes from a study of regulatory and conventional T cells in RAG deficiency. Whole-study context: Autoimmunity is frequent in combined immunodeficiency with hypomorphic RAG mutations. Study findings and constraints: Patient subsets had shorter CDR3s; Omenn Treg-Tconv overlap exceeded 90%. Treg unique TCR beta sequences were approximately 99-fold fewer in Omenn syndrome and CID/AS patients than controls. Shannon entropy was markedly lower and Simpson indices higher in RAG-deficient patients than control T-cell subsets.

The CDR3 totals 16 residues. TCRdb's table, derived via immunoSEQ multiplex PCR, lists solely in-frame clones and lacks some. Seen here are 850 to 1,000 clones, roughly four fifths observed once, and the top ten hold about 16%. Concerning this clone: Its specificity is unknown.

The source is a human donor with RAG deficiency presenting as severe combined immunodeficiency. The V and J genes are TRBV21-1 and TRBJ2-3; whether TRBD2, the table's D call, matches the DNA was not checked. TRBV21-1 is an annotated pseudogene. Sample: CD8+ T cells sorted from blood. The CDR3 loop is CASRREIATMQDTQYF. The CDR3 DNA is TGTGCCAGCAGACGCGAAATAGCTACAATGCAAGATACGCAGTATTTT.